This T cell receptor (beta chain) was identified during a study of T cell changes during pregnancy in multiple sclerosis. Libraries were prepared by immunoSEQ multiplex PCR; TCRdb keeps only in-frame clonotypes and omits some of them. The sample consists of about 41,000 clones, 80% to 90% of them appearing once. The sample was CD4+ T cells from peripheral blood mononuclear cells, taken in the first trimester of pregnancy. This receptor was obtained from a female donor with multiple sclerosis, enrolled in a pregnancy study.

Here the CDR3 reads CASSRVVADTQYF. CDR3 nucleotide sequence: TGTGCCAGCAGTCGCGTCGTGGCAGATACGCAGTATTTT. V usage is TRBV6-1 and J usage is TRBJ2-3; D unresolved. The CDR3 contains 13 residues. V was shortened by 5 bases and J by 4 bases, with 10 bases between the two germline ends. Germline CDR1 and CDR2: MNHNS and SASEGT.